This TCR beta chain emerged from a study of cytomegalovirus exposure and HLA in healthy donors. General study results and limits: Three chains linked to CMV were shown in vitro to be specific for CMV antigens. Both high specificity and high sensitivity reportedly marked the classifier's diagnosis of cytomegalovirus status.

As to this clone: The antigen is unknown.

Libraries were prepared by immunoSEQ multiplex PCR; TCRdb keeps only in-frame clonotypes and omits some of them. Here the sample spans about 71,000 clones, approximately 94% being singletons. The CDR3 is made up of 14 amino acids. CDR1 is MNHNY and CDR2 is SVGAGI in the germline V gene (reference sequence). V lost 0 bases to trimming and J lost 4 bases, with 9 bases between them. The chain has TRBV6-6 and TRBJ2-5, with D possibly TRBD1 on 5 matching bases. The sequence came from a woman under 30 in good health and CMV-seronegative. Sequencing used PBMCs. Written as DNA, the CDR3 is TGTGCCAGCAGTTACTCGGTGGGGCGAGAGACCCAGTACTTC. Amino acid sequence: CASSYSVGRETQYF.